This TCR beta chain was recorded in a study of T-cell memory formation after mild COVID-19. Turning to the study itself: In these data, TCR clusters were largely donor specific. Study results and limitations: CD4+ contracting clones were mainly CM and EM; CD8+ ones, EMRA. Memory sampled before infection contained some responding clones, suggesting cross-reactive memory joined.

Trimming took off 6 bases at V and 0 bases at J, with 14 bases between the two ends. The CDR3 sequence is 16 residues long. Germline assignment: CDR1 MNHEY and CDR2 SVGAGI. 5'RACE primed from the constant segment yielded TCR alpha and TCR beta cDNA libraries bearing sample barcodes and UMIs. TCRdb called the 5' RACE reads again in MiXCR, with one record for every CDR3 protein. The sample lists more than 55,000 distinct CDR3 sequences, 9.5% occurring once. This clonotype came up a few times. No antigen is known for it. Sample: PBMCs or a T cell subset sorted from them (not recorded which). This clonotype originated in a young man who had mild COVID-19 (a few samples of this study predate the infection). Cell type and time point are not known. The chain uses TRBV6-5 and TRBJ2-2; D is possibly TRBD2 (6 bases). CDR3 protein: CASRDRGTANTGELFF. Written as DNA, the CDR3 is TGTGCCAGCAGAGACCGCGGGACGGCGAACACCGGGGAGCTGTTTTTT.